This entry describes one T cell receptor (beta chain). Its antigen is unidentified. 5'RACE with constant-segment primers built TCRalpha and TCRbeta cDNA libraries with UMIs. TCRdb itself ran the 5' RACE reads through MiXCR, one entry per CDR3 protein. The sample lists around 510,000 distinct CDR3 sequences, 20% to 25% seen once, with roughly 9.1% in the top ten. This entry comes from a study of T-cell memory formation after mild COVID-19. Overall study context: There were largely donor-specific TCR clusters. Study observations and caveats: Contracting clones, day 15 to 85, had balanced CD4/CD8, and later expanders favored CD4+. Mainly in CM and EM were contracting CD4+ clones; CD8+ were in EMRA.

The V gene end was trimmed by 4 bases and the J gene end by 1 base; junction bases not matched to a gene: 5. The V gene's germline CDR1 is SEHNR and CDR2 FQNEAQ (reference sequence). The CDR3 length is 16 residues. Sequencing was done on a sample of PBMCs or a T cell subset sorted from them (not recorded which). The sequence came from an adult woman who had mild COVID-19 (a few samples of this study predate the infection). Cell type and time point are not known. The genes are TRBV7-9 and TRBJ2-2; 8 bases align to TRBD1. CDR3 amino acids: CASSSGTGLNTGELFF. DNA of the CDR3: TGTGCCAGCAGCTCTGGGACAGGCTTGAACACCGGGGAGCTGTTTTTT.